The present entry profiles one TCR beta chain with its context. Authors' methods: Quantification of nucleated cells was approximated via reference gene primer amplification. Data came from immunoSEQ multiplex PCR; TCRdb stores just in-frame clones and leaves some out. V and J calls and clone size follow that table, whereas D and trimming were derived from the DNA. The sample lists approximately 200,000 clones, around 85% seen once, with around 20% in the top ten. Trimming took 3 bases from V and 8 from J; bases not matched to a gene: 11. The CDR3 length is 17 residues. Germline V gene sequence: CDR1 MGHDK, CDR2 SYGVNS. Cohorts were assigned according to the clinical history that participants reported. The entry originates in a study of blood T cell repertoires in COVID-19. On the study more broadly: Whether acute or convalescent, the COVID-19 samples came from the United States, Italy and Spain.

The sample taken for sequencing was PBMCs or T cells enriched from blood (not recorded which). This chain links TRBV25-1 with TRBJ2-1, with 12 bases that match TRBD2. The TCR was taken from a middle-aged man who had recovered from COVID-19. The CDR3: CASSDRLTSGSFDEQFF. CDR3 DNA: TGTGCCAGCAGTGACCGCCTGACTAGCGGGAGTTTCGATGAGCAGTTCTTC.